Sequencing of this TCR beta chain was carried out in a study of regulatory T cells in long-lasting Graves disease. In the case of this clonotype: Its antigen is undetermined. The germline gene is not matched at one end of the junction; a read error may be the cause.

Study-wide findings and caveats: Lower TCR diversity characterized persistent Graves' patients relative to newly diagnosed patients.

Time point defined: newly diagnosed GD, antithyroid drugs for less than 3 months. Scientists built the TCR library using RNA that was extracted from PBMCs. The CDR3 covers 14 residues. Germline V gene sequence: CDR1 SGHNT, CDR2 YYREEE (reference sequence). Investigators prepared the TCR beta libraries by applying iRepertoire HTBI primers and Arm-PCR of CDR3 regions. Under the authors' procedure: Sequenced samples collectively carried 60 to 75 TRBV and around 15 TRBJ segments. TCRdb redid the calling of the multiplex PCR reads with MiXCR, one entry per CDR3 protein. The V and J calls, along with clone size, are taken from TCRdb and not from the paper's own processing. The data hold about 360,000 distinct CDR3 sequences, with 15% to 20% observed a single time. These sequences were also reported in another study, on T cells in Graves' hyperthyroidism and ophthalmopathy.

The receptor was derived from a woman aged 18-29 years with Graves disease. V is TRBV5-4 and J is TRBJ1-2; D is ambiguous. The sample consisted of peripheral blood mononuclear cells (PBMCs), taken at new diagnosis, from a patient treated with antithyroid drugs. DNA for the CDR3: TGTGCCAGCGGCTTGGATGGGAACAACTATGGCTACACCTTC. Translating it yields CASGLDGNNYGYTF. The entire variable domain, with the rest obtained from reference TRBV5-4 and TRBJ1-2, is as follows: ETGVTQSPTHLIKTRGQQVTLRCSSQSGHNTVSWYQQALGQGPQFIFQYYREEENGRGNFPPRFSGLQFPNYSSELNVNALELDDSALYLCASGLDGNNYGYTFGSGTRLTVV.